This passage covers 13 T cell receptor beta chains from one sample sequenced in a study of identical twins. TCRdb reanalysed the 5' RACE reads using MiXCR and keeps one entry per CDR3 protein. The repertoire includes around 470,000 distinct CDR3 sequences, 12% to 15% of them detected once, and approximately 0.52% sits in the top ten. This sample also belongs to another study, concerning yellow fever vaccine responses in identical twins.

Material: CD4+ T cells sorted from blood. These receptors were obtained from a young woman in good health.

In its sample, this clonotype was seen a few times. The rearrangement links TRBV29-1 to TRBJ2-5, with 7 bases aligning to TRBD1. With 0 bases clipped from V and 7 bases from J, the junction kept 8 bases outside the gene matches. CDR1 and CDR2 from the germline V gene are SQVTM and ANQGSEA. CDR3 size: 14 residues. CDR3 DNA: TGCAGCGTTGAAGATGGCCAGGGGGTTGCGACCCAGTACTTC. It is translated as CSVEDGQGVATQYF.

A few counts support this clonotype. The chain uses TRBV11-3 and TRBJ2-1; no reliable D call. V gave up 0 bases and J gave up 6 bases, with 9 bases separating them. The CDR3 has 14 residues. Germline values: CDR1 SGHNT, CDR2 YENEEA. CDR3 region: CASSLDPGRNEQFF. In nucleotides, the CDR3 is TGTGCCAGCAGCTTAGACCCTGGTCGCAATGAGCAGTTCTTC.

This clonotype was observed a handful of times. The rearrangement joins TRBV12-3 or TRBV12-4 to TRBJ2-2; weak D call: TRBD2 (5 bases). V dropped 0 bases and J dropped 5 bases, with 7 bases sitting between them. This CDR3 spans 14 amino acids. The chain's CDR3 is CASSLAQRTGELFF. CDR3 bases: TGTGCCAGCAGTTTAGCGCAGCGGACCGGGGAGCTGTTTTTT.

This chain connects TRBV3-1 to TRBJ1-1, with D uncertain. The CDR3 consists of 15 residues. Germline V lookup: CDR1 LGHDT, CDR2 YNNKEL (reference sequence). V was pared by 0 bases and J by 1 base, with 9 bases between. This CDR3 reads CASSQDTSQNTEAFF. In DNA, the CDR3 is TGTGCCAGCAGCCAAGATACCAGCCAGAACACTGAAGCTTTCTTT.

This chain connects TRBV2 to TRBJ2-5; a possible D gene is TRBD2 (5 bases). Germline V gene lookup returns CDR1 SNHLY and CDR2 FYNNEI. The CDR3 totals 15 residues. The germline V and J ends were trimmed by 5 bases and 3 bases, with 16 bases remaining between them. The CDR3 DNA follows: TGTGCCAGCAGTCCGCGGGCCGGCCTGGAAGAGACCCAGTACTTC. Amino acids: CASSPRAGLEETQYF. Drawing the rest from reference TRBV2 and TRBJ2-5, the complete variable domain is EPEVTQTPSHQVTQMGQEVILRCVPISNHLYFYWYRQILGQKVEFLVSFYNNEISEKSEIFDDQFSVERPDGSNFTLKIRSTKLEDSAMYFCASSPRAGLEETQYFGPGTRLLVL.

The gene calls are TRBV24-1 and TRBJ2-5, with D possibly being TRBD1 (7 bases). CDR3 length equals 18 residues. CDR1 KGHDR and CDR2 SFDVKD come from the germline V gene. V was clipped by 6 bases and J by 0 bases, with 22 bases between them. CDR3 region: CATSPSPKTGRYQETQYF. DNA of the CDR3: TGTGCCACCAGTCCTTCCCCGAAGACAGGGAGGTACCAAGAGACCCAGTACTTC.

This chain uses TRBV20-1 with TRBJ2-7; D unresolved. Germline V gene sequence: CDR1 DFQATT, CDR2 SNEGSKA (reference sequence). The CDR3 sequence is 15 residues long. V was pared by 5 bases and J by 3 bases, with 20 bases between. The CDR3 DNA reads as TGCAGTGCTCATATCGTAGAAGCTGCTGTCTACGAGCAGTACTTC. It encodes CSAHIVEAAVYEQYF.

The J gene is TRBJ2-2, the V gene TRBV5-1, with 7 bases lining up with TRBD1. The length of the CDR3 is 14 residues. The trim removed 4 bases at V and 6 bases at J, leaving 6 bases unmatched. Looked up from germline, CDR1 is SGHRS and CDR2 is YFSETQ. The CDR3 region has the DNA TGCGCCAGCAGCGAACAGGGGCTGGCCGGGGAGCTGTTTTTT. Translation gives CASSEQGLAGELFF.

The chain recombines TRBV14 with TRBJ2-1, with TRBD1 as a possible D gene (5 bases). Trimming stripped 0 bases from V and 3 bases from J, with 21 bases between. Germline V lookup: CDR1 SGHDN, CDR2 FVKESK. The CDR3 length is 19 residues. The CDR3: CASSQDPTDSTILYNEQFF. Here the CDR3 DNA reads TGTGCCAGCAGCCAAGATCCCACCGACAGCACGATTCTCTACAATGAGCAGTTCTTC. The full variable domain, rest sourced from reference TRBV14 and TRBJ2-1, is EAGVTQFPSHSVIEKGQTVTLRCDPISGHDNLYWYRRVMGKEIKFLLHFVKESKQDESGMPNNRFLAERTGGTYSTLKVQPAELEDSGVYFCASSQDPTDSTILYNEQFFGPGTRLTVL.

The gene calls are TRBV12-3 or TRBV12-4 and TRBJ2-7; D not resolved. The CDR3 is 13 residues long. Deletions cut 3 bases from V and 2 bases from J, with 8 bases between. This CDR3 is CASSFDIAYEQYF. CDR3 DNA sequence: TGTGCCAGCAGTTTCGATATCGCCTACGAGCAGTACTTC.

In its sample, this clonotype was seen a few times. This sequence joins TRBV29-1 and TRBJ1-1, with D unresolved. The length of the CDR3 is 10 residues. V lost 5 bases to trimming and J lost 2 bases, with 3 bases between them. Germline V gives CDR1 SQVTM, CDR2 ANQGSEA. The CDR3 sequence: CSVSNTEAFF. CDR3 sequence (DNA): TGCAGCGTTTCAAACACTGAAGCTTTCTTT.

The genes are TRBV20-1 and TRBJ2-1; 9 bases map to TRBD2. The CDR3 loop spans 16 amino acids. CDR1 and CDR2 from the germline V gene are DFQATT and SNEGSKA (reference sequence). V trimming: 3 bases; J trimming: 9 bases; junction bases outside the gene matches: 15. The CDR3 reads CSARVSGGRANGEQFF. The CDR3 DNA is TGCAGTGCTAGGGTCTCTGGCGGGAGGGCCAACGGTGAGCAGTTCTTC.

The CDR3 coding sequence is TGCAGTGCTAGAGATTCTCATTCTCGGCGAGAGACCCAGTACTTC. It is translated as CSARDSHSRRETQYF. This sequence joins TRBV20-1 and TRBJ2-5; D is unresolved. The CDR3 is 15 amino acids. Trimming took 0 bases from V and 4 from J, leaving 15 bases between them. Germline CDR1 and CDR2: DFQATT and SNEGSKA (reference sequence).